Detailed here is one T cell receptor beta chain. Its antigen remains unidentified. This entry comes from a study of T cell responses to AZD1222 COVID-19 vaccine. Study results and limitations: Spike was spanned by vaccine-associated CD4 TCRs, which were dominant at 160-218 and 743-854. Spike-specific TCR breadth rose after two AZD1222 doses, and depth rose as well.

Only in-frame clones appear in the TCRdb table, and some are missing; sequencing was by immunoSEQ multiplex PCR. The data show about 270,000 clones, around 92% seen once. Germline V lookup: CDR1 PRHDT, CDR2 FYEKMQ (reference sequence). The CDR3 runs 14 residues. The J segment lost 4 bases and the V segment lost 7 bases, leaving 3 bases of the junction unmatched. Second-dose recipients at about 4 or about 12 weeks were treated as one pooled group. The chain employs TRBV13 and TRBJ2-2; 10 nucleotides match TRBD1. The clonotype originates from an adult who received the AZD1222 COVID-19 vaccine. The source material was peripheral blood, sampled 28 days after the second AZD1222 dose. In nucleotides, the CDR3 is TGTGCCAGCAAGGACAGGGGGGGCACCGGGGAGCTGTTTTTT. Translation gives CASKDRGGTGELFF. The whole variable domain, remainder taken from reference TRBV13 and TRBJ2-2, is AAGVIQSPRHLIKEKRETATLKCYPIPRHDTVYWYQQGPGQDPQFLISFYEKMQSDKGSIPDRFSAQQFSDYHSELNMSSLELGDSALYFCASKDRGGTGELFFGEGSRLTVL.